Following are 8 T cell receptor beta chains from one sample sequenced in a study of blood T cell repertoires in COVID-19. Sequencing was performed with immunoSEQ multiplex PCR; in TCRdb, only in-frame clones are kept and a portion is missing. The table has 95,000 to 100,000 clones, about 90% seen once. Source material: peripheral blood. The receptors here all came from a woman aged 25 to 45 with acute or convalescent COVID-19.

This clone appeared once. CDR3 residues: CASSSFSYGYTF. CDR3 bases: TGTGCCAGCAGCTCATTCAGCTATGGCTACACCTTC. This chain uses TRBV11-3 with TRBJ1-2; no reliable D call. The CDR3 consists of 12 residues. V was shortened by 4 bases and J by 4 bases, with 7 bases between the two germline ends. Germline V gene sequence: CDR1 SGHNT, CDR2 YENEEA.

Here the CDR3 reads CASSSTVNQPQHF. The CDR3 coding sequence is TGTGCCAGCAGCTCGACAGTGAATCAGCCCCAGCATTTT. This sequence joins TRBV6-6 and TRBJ1-5, with a weak D call TRBD1 (5 bases). The CDR3 contains 13 residues. V gave up 6 bases and J gave up 4 bases, with 10 bases separating them. Germline CDR1 and CDR2: MNHNY and SVGAGI (reference sequence).

This chain uses TRBV19 with TRBJ1-1; 8 bases fit TRBD1. There are 11 residues in the CDR3. Germline-derived CDR1 and CDR2 are LNHDA and SQIVND (reference sequence). V lost 4 bases and J lost 11; bases outside the gene matches: 3. CDR3 bases: TGTGCCAGTAGTACAGGGGGCAAGGCTTTCTTT. Its protein product is CASSTGGKAFF.

The rearrangement links TRBV30 to TRBJ1-1; 7 bases match TRBD1. The V and J ends lost 1 base and 3 bases, in that order; junction bases with no gene match: 17. The CDR3 runs 18 residues. The germline V gene encodes CDR1 GTSNPN and CDR2 SVGIG (reference sequence). The CDR3 DNA follows: TGTGCCTGGAGTGCAAGGGGGCGGGCCGCCTTGTTAGACACTGAAGCTTTCTTT. Translated, it gives CAWSARGRAALLDTEAFF.

J is TRBJ2-7 and V is TRBV10-3; a weak D match, TRBD1 (6 bases). The CDR3 covers 15 residues. Per the germline V gene, CDR1 is ENHRY and CDR2 is SYGVKD. The ends were cut back, 3 bases at V and 6 bases at J, with 18 bases in the middle. Here the CDR3 reads CAISDRDKGSVEQYF. As DNA, the CDR3 is TGTGCCATCAGTGACCGGGACAAGGGCTCCGTCGAGCAGTACTTC.

The chain carries TRBV12-3 or TRBV12-4 and TRBJ2-7; 7 positions match TRBD1. The CDR3 is 13 amino acids. V was pared by 8 bases and J by 5 bases, with 9 bases of the junction left unmatched. CDR3 bases: TGTGCCAGCGCCCGACAGGGATCGGACGAGCAGTACTTC. This sequence encodes CASARQGSDEQYF.

The chain recombines TRBV5-1 with TRBJ1-1, with TRBD1 matching 7 bases. Germline lookup yields CDR1 SGHRS and CDR2 YFSETQ. V dropped 0 bases and J dropped 1; count of bases not matched to a gene: 9. This CDR3 contains 17 residues. CDR3 in DNA: TGCGCCAGCAGCTTGGCGCCATCAGGGGGAGGGAACACTGAAGCTTTCTTT. Amino acids: CASSLAPSGGGNTEAFF.

V and J are TRBV6-1 and TRBJ1-1; unclear D gene. The ends were cut back, 2 bases at V and 2 bases at J, with 6 bases in the middle. The germline gives CDR1 MNHNS, CDR2 SASEGT. The CDR3 totals 13 residues. For the CDR3, the DNA is TGTGCCAGCAGTGAATGGGCAAACACTGAAGCTTTCTTT. It specifies CASSEWANTEAFF.